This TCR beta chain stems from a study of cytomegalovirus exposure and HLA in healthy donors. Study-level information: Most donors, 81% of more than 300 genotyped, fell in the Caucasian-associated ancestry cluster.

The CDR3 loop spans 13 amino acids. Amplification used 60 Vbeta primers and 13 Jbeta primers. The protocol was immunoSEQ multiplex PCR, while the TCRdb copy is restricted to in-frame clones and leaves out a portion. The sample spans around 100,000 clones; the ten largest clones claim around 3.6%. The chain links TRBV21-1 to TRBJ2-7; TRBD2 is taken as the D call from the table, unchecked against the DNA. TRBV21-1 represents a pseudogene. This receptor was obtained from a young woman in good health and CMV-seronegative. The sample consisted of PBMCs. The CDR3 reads CASSALVVNEQYF. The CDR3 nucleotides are TGTGCCAGCAGCGCTCTAGTAGTCAACGAGCAGTACTTC.